These T cell receptor beta chains were read from a single sample in a study of T cells in Graves' hyperthyroidism and ophthalmopathy. Each CDR3 protein is one row after TCRdb ran MiXCR on the multiplex PCR reads. Here the sample spans hundreds of thousands of distinct CDR3 sequences, roughly 15% being singletons. Material: blood. The source of these receptors is a woman between 40 and 50 years old with Graves' ophthalmopathy. Each CDR3 is given with its conserved first and last residue. The D gene is left open where the match is weak. The size field is filled for only some rows; it gives once, few, many or a size class.

>TRBD2|TRBJ2-7|TRBV2|.
CAYGTSGIEQYF
TGTGCCTACGGGACTAGCGGGATAGAGCAGTACTTC
>TRBD1|TRBJ1-2|TRBV10-3|many
CAIKAAGGDYGYTF
TGTGCCATCAAGGCTGCAGGGGGCGACTATGGCTACACCTTC
>TRBD1|TRBJ2-2|TRBV30|few
CAFDRVGAGELFF
TGTGCCTTTGACAGGGTTGGGGCCGGGGAGCTGTTTTTT
>.|TRBJ2-2|TRBV2|.
CASSEFQGEGTGELFF
TGTGCCAGCAGTGAGTTCCAGGGAGAAGGCACCGGGGAGCTGTTTTTT
>TRBD1|TRBJ1-4|TRBV7-8|.
CASTLDRGHEKLFF
TGTGCCAGCACTTTGGACAGGGGGCATGAAAAACTGTTTTTT
>TRBD1|TRBJ1-5|TRBV11-3|.
CASSYNKQGPTLNYQPQHF
TGTGCCAGCAGCTACAACAAACAGGGGCCTACTCTAAACTATCAGCCCCAGCATTTT
>.|TRBJ2-5|TRBV9|.
CASSEQGWQETQYF
TGTGCCAGCAGTGAACAGGGTTGGCAAGAGACCCAGTACTTC
>TRBD2|TRBJ2-3|TRBV11-2|many
CASMPGTTSTDTQYF
TGTGCCAGCATGCCAGGGACTACAAGCACAGATACGCAGTATTTT
>.|TRBJ2-1|TRBV10-2|.
CASSGQPGMEQFF
TGCGCCAGCTCGGGCCAACCTGGTATGGAGCAGTTCTTC
>TRBD1|TRBJ2-5|TRBV6-1|few
CATNPGTVSTQETQYF
TGTGCCACTAACCCCGGGACAGTCAGTACTCAAGAGACCCAGTACTTC
>TRBD2|TRBJ2-1|TRBV2|many
CASMTSGPYNEQFF
TGTGCCAGCATGACTAGCGGACCCTACAATGAGCAGTTCTTC
>TRBD1|TRBJ2-4|TRBV4-1|.
CASSQEDRGTKNIQYF
TGCGCCAGCAGCCAAGAAGACAGGGGTACCAAAAACATTCAGTACTTC
>.|TRBJ2-3|TRBV24-1|many
CATSDGGTDTQYF
TGTGCCACCAGTGATGGAGGCACAGATACGCAGTATTTT
>.|TRBJ2-3|TRBV30|many
CAWRPLGTDTQYF
TGTGCCTGGAGACCGTTAGGCACAGATACGCAGTATTTT
>TRBD2|TRBJ2-7|TRBV2|many
CASSEGAGGIAYEQYF
TGTGCCAGCAGTGAGGGGGCGGGAGGTATAGCCTACGAGCAGTACTTC
>TRBD2|TRBJ2-7|TRBV20-1|.
CSAREGTSISYEQYF
TGCAGTGCTAGAGAGGGGACTAGCATAAGCTACGAGCAGTACTTC
>TRBD1|TRBJ2-3|TRBV10-2|.
CASTPNRGGTDTQYF
TGCGCCAGCACCCCAAACAGGGGGGGCACAGATACGCAGTATTTT
>.|TRBJ2-5|TRBV2|.
CASQLDSSVETQYF
TGTGCCAGCCAATTAGACTCGTCGGTGGAGACCCAGTACTTC
>.|TRBJ2-5|TRBV24-1|many
CATRSTGTQETQYF
TGTGCCACCAGGAGCACAGGGACGCAAGAGACCCAGTACTTC
>.|TRBJ1-1|TRBV20-1|many
CSADSGNTEAFF
TGCAGTGCCGATTCAGGGAACACTGAAGCTTTCTTT
>.|TRBJ2-1|TRBV30|.
CAWSVFLTGTYNEQFF
TGTGCCTGGAGTGTATTCCTCACAGGGACCTACAATGAGCAGTTCTTC
>TRBD1|TRBJ2-5|TRBV5-1|.
CATRDRGGETQYF
TGCGCCACTCGGGACAGGGGGGGAGAGACCCAGTACTTC
>.|TRBJ2-5|TRBV3-1|many
CASSLRVDEETQYF
TGTGCCAGCAGCCTGCGGGTCGATGAAGAGACCCAGTACTTC
>TRBD2|TRBJ2-7|TRBV20-1|few
CSTPGGGAYEQYF
TGCAGTACCCCCGGGGGGGGCGCGTACGAGCAGTACTTC
>TRBD2|TRBJ2-3|TRBV7-6|many
CASSSSGGKTDTQYF
TGTGCCAGCAGCTCTAGCGGGGGGAAAACAGATACGCAGTATTTT
>.|TRBJ2-1|TRBV15|few
CATKESPSNEQFF
TGTGCCACAAAAGAGTCTCCCTCCAATGAGCAGTTCTTC
>.|TRBJ2-7|TRBV28|many
CASSLGQFTAYEQYF
TGTGCCAGCAGTTTAGGGCAGTTTACCGCCTACGAGCAGTACTTC
>.|TRBJ2-2|TRBV6-1|few
CASSGWLSSGELFF
TGTGCCAGCAGTGGGTGGCTAAGCTCCGGGGAGCTGTTTTTT
>TRBD1|TRBJ1-1|TRBV12-3/TRBV12-4|.
CASSPPGQGKTEAFF
TGTGCCAGCAGTCCTCCGGGACAGGGAAAAACTGAAGCTTTCTTT
>TRBD2|TRBJ2-3|TRBV2|.
CTSSEGAGVNTDTQYF
TGTACCAGCAGTGAAGGTGCGGGAGTGAACACAGATACGCAGTATTTT
>TRBD1|TRBJ2-2|TRBV6-1|few
CASSRDRDNTGELFF
TGTGCCAGCAGCCGGGACAGGGATAACACCGGGGAGCTGTTTTTT
>.|TRBJ2-5|TRBV20-1|.
CSAREIRGGETQYF
TGCAGTGCTAGAGAAATACGGGGTGGGGAGACCCAGTACTTC
>TRBD1|TRBJ2-3|TRBV30|many
CAFQTGASTDTQYF
TGTGCCTTCCAGACAGGGGCTAGCACAGATACGCAGTATTTT
>.|TRBJ2-7|TRBV6-1|many
CASSSPYSYEQYF
TGTGCCAGCAGTTCCCCCTACTCCTACGAGCAGTACTTC
>.|TRBJ1-1|TRBV9|once
CASSVVGNGNTEAFF
TGTGCCAGCAGCGTAGTAGGGAATGGGAACACTGAAGCTTTCTTT
>TRBD1|TRBJ1-1|TRBV11-2|many
CASSSRTGNQNTEAFF
TGTGCCAGCAGCTCCAGGACAGGAAACCAGAACACTGAAGCTTTCTTT
>.|TRBJ2-4|TRBV7-9|.
CASSPSENIQYF
TGTGCCAGCAGTCCCTCAGAAAACATTCAGTACTTC
>.|TRBJ1-1|TRBV7-9|.
CASSIERGANTEAFF
TGTGCCAGCAGTATCGAACGGGGGGCGAACACTGAAGCTTTCTTT
>.|TRBJ2-7|TRBV11-1|many
CASSYTGGVENEQYF
TGTGCCAGCAGCTATACCGGGGGTGTCGAAAACGAGCAGTACTTC
>TRBD2|TRBJ2-2|TRBV7-2|few
CASSFVTSGRAGGELFF
TGTGCCAGCAGCTTCGTAACTAGCGGGAGGGCCGGCGGGGAGCTGTTTTTT
>TRBD2|TRBJ2-5|TRBV5-4|.
CASSLGGAGGTTETQYF
TGTGCCAGCAGCTTGGGCGGCGCGGGAGGAACGACGGAGACCCAGTACTTC
>TRBD2|TRBJ2-1|TRBV20-1|many
CSAASNSGRGNEQFF
TGCAGTGCTGCCTCGAATAGCGGGAGGGGAAATGAGCAGTTCTTC
>TRBD2|TRBJ2-1|TRBV11-2|few
CASTLLAGGPSYNEQLF
TGTGCCAGCACCCTACTAGCGGGGGGGCCGTCCTACAATGAGCAGCTCTTC
>.|TRBJ2-3|TRBV11-3|many
CASSPGQGITDTQYF
TGTGCCAGCAGCCCCGGCCAGGGTATCACAGATACGCAGTATTTT
>.|TRBJ1-5|TRBV6-1|many
CASSYLGSNQPQHF
TGTGCCAGCAGTTATCTGGGAAGCAATCAGCCCCAGCATTTT
>TRBD1|TRBJ1-6|TRBV29-1|.
CSVTEGAVDSPLHF
TGCAGCGTCACCGAGGGGGCGGTTGATTCACCCCTCCACTTT